This T cell receptor beta chain was sequenced during a study of blood T cell repertoires in COVID-19. About the study: T cells, B-cell-depleted T cells, or PBMCs provided the cDNA or gDNA that served as material.

Germline CDR1 is SGHAT and CDR2 is FQNNGV. V lost 4 bases and J 7 bases, leaving 19 bases between the germline ends. The CDR3 spans 15 residues. How the authors handled the data: From reference gene primer amplification, estimates of nucleated cell counts were derived. The data were produced by immunoSEQ multiplex PCR, yet TCRdb's version contains in-frame clones alone and is incomplete. Clonal size and the V and J genes are those of that table, whereas D and trimming came from the DNA. This table has about 200,000 clones, 70% to 90% appearing once. Participants, about 18 to 89 years old, spanned 24 US areas. Each participant's cohort was designated according to participant-reported clinical history.

This receptor was obtained from a woman aged 40-49 years with acute COVID-19. This chain connects TRBV11-2 to TRBJ1-2; D is unresolved. Sequenced: PBMCs or T cells enriched from blood (not recorded which). The CDR3, as DNA: TGTGCCAGCAGCTCGCAGTGGAGGAATATCCTTGGCTACACCTTC. Translating it yields CASSSQWRNILGYTF.